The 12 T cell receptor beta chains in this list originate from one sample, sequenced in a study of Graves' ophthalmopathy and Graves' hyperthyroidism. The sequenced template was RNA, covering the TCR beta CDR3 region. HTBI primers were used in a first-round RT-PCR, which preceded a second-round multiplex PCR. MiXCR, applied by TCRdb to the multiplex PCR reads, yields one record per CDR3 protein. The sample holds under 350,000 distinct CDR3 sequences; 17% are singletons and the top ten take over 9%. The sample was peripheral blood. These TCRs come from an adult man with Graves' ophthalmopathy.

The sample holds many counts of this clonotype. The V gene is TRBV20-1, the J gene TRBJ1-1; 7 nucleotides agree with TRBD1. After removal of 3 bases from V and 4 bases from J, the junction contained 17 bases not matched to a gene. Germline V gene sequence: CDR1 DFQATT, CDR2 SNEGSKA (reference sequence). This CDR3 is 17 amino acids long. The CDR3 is CSASRGFEGPEGTEAFF. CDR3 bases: TGCAGTGCTAGCAGGGGGTTTGAGGGACCCGAGGGCACTGAAGCTTTCTTT.

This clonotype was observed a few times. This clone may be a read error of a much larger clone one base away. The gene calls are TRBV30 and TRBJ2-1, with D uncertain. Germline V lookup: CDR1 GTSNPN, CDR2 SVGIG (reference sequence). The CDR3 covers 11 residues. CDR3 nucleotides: TGTGCCTGGAGTGTACGGTATGAGCAGCTCTTC. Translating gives CAWSVRYEQLF.

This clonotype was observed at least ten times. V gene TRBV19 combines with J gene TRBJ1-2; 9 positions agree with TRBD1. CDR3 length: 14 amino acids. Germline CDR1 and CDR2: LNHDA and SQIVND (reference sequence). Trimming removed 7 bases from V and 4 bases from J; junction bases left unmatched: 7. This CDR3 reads CASTAGTGSYGYTF. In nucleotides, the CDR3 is TGTGCCAGTACTGCCGGGACAGGGAGCTATGGCTACACCTTC.

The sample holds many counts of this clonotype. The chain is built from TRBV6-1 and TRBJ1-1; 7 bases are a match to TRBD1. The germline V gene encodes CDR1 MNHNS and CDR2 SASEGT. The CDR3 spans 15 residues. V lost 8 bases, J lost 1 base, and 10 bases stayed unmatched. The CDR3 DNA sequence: TGTGCCAGCGATATAGAGGGGGCACAGAACACTGAAGCTTTCTTT. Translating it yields CASDIEGAQNTEAFF.

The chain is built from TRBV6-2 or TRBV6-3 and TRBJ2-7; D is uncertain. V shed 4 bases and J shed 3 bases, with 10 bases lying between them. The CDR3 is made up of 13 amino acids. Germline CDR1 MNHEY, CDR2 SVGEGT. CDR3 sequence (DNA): TGTGCCAGCAGTTTACCCGGCGACTACGAGCAGTACTTC. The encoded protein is CASSLPGDYEQYF.

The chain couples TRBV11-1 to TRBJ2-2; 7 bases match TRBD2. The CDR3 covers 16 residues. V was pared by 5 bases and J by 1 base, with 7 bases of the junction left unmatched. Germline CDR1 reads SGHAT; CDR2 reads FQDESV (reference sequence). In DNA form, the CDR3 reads TGTGCCAGCAGCCCCAGGGAGCGGGGGAACACCGGGGAGCTGTTTTTT. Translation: CASSPRERGNTGELFF.

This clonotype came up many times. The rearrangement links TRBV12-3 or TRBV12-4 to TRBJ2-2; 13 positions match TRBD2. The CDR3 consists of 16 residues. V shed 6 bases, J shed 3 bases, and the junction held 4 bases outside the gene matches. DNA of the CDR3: TGTGCCAGCAGCCGGACTAGCGGGAGTCACACCGGGGAGCTGTTTTTT. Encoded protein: CASSRTSGSHTGELFF.

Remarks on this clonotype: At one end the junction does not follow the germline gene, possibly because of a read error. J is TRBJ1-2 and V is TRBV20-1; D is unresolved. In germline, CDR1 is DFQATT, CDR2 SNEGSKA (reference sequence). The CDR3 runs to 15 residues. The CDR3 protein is CSARAGRGGFYGYSF. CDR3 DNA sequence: TGCAGTGCCAGAGCCGGGAGAGGCGGTTTCTATGGCTACAGCTTC.

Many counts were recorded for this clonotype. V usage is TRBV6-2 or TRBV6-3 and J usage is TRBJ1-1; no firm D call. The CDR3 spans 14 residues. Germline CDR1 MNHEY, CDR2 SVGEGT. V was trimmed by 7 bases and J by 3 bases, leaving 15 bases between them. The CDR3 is CASTSVWRDTEAFF. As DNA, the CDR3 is TGTGCCAGCACTTCAGTGTGGAGGGACACTGAAGCTTTCTTT.

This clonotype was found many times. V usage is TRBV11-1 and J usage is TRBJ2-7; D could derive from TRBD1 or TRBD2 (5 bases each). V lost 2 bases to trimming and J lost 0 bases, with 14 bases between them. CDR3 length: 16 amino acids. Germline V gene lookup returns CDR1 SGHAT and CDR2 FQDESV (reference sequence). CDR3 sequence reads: CASSLWAGAISYEQYF. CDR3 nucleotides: TGTGCCAGCAGCTTATGGGCCGGGGCGATCTCCTACGAGCAGTACTTC.

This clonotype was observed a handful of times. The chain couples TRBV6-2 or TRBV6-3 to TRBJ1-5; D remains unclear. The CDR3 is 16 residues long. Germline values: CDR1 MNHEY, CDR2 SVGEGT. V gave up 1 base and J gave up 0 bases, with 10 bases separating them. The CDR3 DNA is TGTGCCAGCAGTTACTTCTCACAGTATAGCAATCAGCCCCAGCATTTT. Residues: CASSYFSQYSNQPQHF.

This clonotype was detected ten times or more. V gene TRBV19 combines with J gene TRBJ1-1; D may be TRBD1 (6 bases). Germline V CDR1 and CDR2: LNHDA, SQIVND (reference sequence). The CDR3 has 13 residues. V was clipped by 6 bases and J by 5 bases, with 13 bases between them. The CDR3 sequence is CASRTGRGTEAFF. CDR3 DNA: TGTGCCAGTAGAACAGGGCGCGGGACTGAAGCTTTCTTT.